This T cell receptor (beta chain) derives from a study of cytomegalovirus exposure and HLA in healthy donors (dated by TCRdb to about 2017). About the investigation overall: An earlier analysis of some 620 of the donors reported 276 Gb of sequence data and 90 million to 120 million unique TCR beta sequences obtained from about 179 million T cells. An early release covering around 630 HLA-typed donors comprised roughly 300 gigabases of sequencing data and 65 million to 100 million unique TCR sequences. Of the 300 to 450 genotyped donors, approximately 81% were placed in the genetic ancestry cluster associated with self-reported Caucasian donors. The aim of the study was to test whether cataloging public T cell receptors could identify signatures of past pathogen exposure. Using immunosequencing, the study profiled T cell repertoires from around 670 subjects and related those repertoires to cytomegalovirus serostatus. In addition to the first cohort of 650 to 800 subjects, a separate validation cohort of over 90 different subjects was used. To predict cytomegalovirus infection status, the study brought together high-throughput TCR immunosequencing, statistical association of individual TCRs with disease status, and machine learning. A later analysis re-analyzed previously published TCR beta repertoires from roughly 690 donors and added high-resolution HLA genotyping to study TCR occurrence patterns. Rather than drawing on any new phenotypic data, the later analysis identified candidate immune exposures from TCR beta sequences and the way those sequences occurred across donors. To decide whether each TCR beta V gene segment behaved as functional or pseudogenic, an earlier analysis of fewer than 750 of the donors relied on high-throughput TCR beta sequencing. Donor age, sex, ethnicity and CMV serostatus were compiled together with the repertoire data. A later genetic analysis took genome-wide SNP genotypes for about 65% of the 666 donors and used that subset as a discovery cohort. All discovery cohort repertoires had been generated using a single sequencing platform. Both class I and class II loci were covered by HLA typing, at four-digit resolution. Typing coverage differed by locus: A, B, C, DRB1 and DQB1 were typed in about 620-640 donors, DQA1 in roughly 510, DPA1 in around 610, and DPB1 in about 450. About 5 DR-DQ haplotypes were handled as single units for association and clustering, since linkage in the cohort was strong. Across some 400 genotyped donors of the cohort, an average of about 200,000 unique TCR beta nucleotide sequences per donor were sequenced, and approximately 19% of those sequences were non-productive. General findings and caveats noted by the study authors: Linkage disequilibrium might explain the correlated functional status among segregating V segments, but an unknown experimental factor could not be ruled out. The sequencing pipeline was judged likely to have produced a cluster of highly shared sequence variants as a technical artifact. A further reported finding was that TCR beta sequences accurately predicted the HLA-A and HLA-B alleles for most subjects in the first cohort. In this cohort, only TCR beta chains were sequenced, and detectable features were limited by the absence of alpha or paired-chain data. Immune exposure information for the cohort was limited to CMV serostatus. V-gene and J-gene trimming of TCR beta chains was associated with a missense DCLRE1C variant in a later genetic analysis, and the association was replicated in an independent cohort. Several of the top co-occurrence clusters appeared to be linked to parvovirus B19, influenza, CMV and Epstein-Barr virus, according to a later analysis. A later analysis found that TCR association rates varied across HLA loci, with DRB1 alleles showing the most associated TCRs and HLA-C alleles the fewest. The presence/absence analyses assumed that sequencing depth was roughly uniform across donors, and that assumption may not be true. In a later analysis, some 18,000 TCR beta sequences were associated with specific HLA alleles at a false discovery rate of 0.05. In both the original and validation cohorts, the classifier was reported to diagnose cytomegalovirus status with high specificity and sensitivity. Most TCR sequences were observed very rarely across donors, whereas some public TCRs were present in many individuals. Because counts were too low, about 17 rarely observed V segments, including chromosome 9 orphons, were excluded from the earlier analysis of some 540 of the donors. In the study, around 160 TCR beta chains were listed as associated with cytomegalovirus. Most CMV-associated TCR beta chains appeared to be HLA-restricted in a later analysis, and the HLA associations seemed to be driven largely by CMV exposure. When HLA alleles, especially DR and DQ, strongly co-occurred, TCR associations were difficult to assign to individual alleles. Compared with the roughly 670-donor mean, donors in an Asian-associated ancestry cluster had fewer N-insertions in productive TCRs, according to a later genetic analysis. A few of the identified cytomegalovirus-associated TCR beta chains were confirmed in vitro to be specific for cytomegalovirus antigens. Broadly in line with IMGT annotations, most TCR beta V segments showed up in productive rearrangements about 90% or about 30% of the time in an earlier analysis of about 500 of the donors. The authors suggested that the approach could potentially be extended to other disease states and immunological phenotypes. In a later analysis, HLA-associated TCR beta chains showed more clonal expansion and lower generation probabilities than non-associated chains that were equally common. HLA typing was unavailable for some donors at each locus, so association tests used only the typed subset.

Library preparation used the immunoSEQ multiplex PCR assay. A mixture of 60 forward primers for TCR Vbeta segments and 13 reverse primers for TCR Jbeta segments was used in the multiplex PCR. Amplification of the CDR3 region of rearranged TCR beta genes was performed with a multiplex PCR assay on genomic DNA. Amplified TCR beta libraries were sequenced as 87-base-pair reads on the Illumina HiSeq System. As for how the authors treated the data: A later analysis counted tens of millions of unique TCR beta chains across the 640 or so repertoires, and 10 million to 12 million of these chains were shared by at least two donors. A nearest-neighbor algorithm error-corrected the raw reads and collapsed the reads into unique sequences, merging closely related sequences to remove PCR and sequencing errors. V, D and J gene segments were assigned by aligning CDR3 sequences to IMGT reference sequences. For a sequence to be retained, a match of at least six nucleotides was required to both a V gene segment and a J gene segment. A rearrangement counted as productive if the CDR3 had no stop codons and remained in frame with V and J, and every other rearrangement counted as non-productive. CDR3 was defined according to IMGT convention as the region running from the second conserved V-encoded cysteine to the conserved J-encoded phenylalanine. Sequences without an unambiguous match to a single V gene segment were excluded from the earlier analysis of 450 to 650 of the donors. In an earlier analysis of several hundred of the donors, V segments were called functional above 56.7% productive rearrangements and were called segregating when the between-donor standard deviation exceeded 5%. To diagnose cytomegalovirus status from the catalog of TCR beta chain sequences, a statistical classification framework was built. V and J gene assignment, in a later analysis, came from comparing TCR nucleotide sequences with IMGT/GENE-DB human TR gene sequences. Using the TCRdist pipeline, a later analysis assigned CDR3 sequences along with most-parsimonious VDJ recombination scenarios. In a later analysis, each TCR beta chain was defined by its CDR3 amino acid sequence together with its V-gene family, and reads without a unique V-gene family were excluded. In a later analysis, approximately 640 highly shared, low-generation-probability nucleotide sequences were removed to address suspected cross-contamination and a sequencing artifact. A later analysis calculated a clonal expansion index for each public chain from normalized within-repertoire ranks of inferred template counts. In a later analysis, generation probabilities were computed with a VDJ recombination model fitted to out-of-frame rearrangements, and the resulting probabilities were checked against IGoR. In a later analysis, hypergeometric tests were used to score TCR-TCR, TCR-HLA and TCR-CMV co-occurrence, with a repertoire-size bias correction applied to TCR pairs. To estimate false discovery rates, a later analysis permuted the HLA or CMV assignments 20 times. A later analysis grouped co-occurring TCRs with DBSCAN, adding TCRdist sequence similarity when clustering within HLA-allele-positive subsets. Repertoires with fewer than 30,000 or more than 120,000 public chains, plus five repertoires with anomalous nucleotide sharing, were excluded from co-occurrence clustering. In its TCRdb copy, this immuneACCESS table keeps in-frame sequences only and misses some clones. Where compared with another copy, unresolved V genes explain less than half of these, and the others have no known cause. From that table come the V and J calls and clone size; the DNA was used to work out D and trimming. This sample is represented by approximately 190,000 clones; roughly 81% of them were singletons. Roughly 2.1% of the sample belongs to the ten largest clones.

Remarks on this clone: This clone's antigen is unknown. No quality values exist for individual bases; no much larger clone is one base distant.

The cohort comprised around 690 healthy bone marrow donors. At the time of sampling, all cohort members were nominally healthy, though unrecorded immune exposures were likely present. The donor was CMV seropositive and was included in the group of around 300 seropositive cohort members. Each donor provided a peripheral blood sample, and peripheral blood mononuclear cells were used for TCR beta sequencing. The Qiagen DNeasy Blood Extraction Kit was used to extract genomic DNA from the blood cell samples. The TCR comes from a woman in her 30s in good health and CMV-seropositive. Sequencing was done on a sample of PBMCs.

In nucleotides, the sequence is TGTGCCAGCTCACCAAACAGGGGGAGGACTGAAGCTTTCTTT. This yields the protein CASSPNRGRTEAFF. The chain uses TRBV18 and TRBJ1-1; 8 central bases correspond to TRBD1. The germline V gene yields KGHSH for CDR1 and LQKENI for CDR2. Trimming accounts for 2 bases at V and 5 bases at J, while the number of junction bases matched to no gene is 4. The CDR3 measures 14 amino acids from cysteine to phenylalanine. The retained sequence is limited to the CDR3, 42 bases, with the frame set at the first base.